Given below is one TCR beta chain in context. Its antigen is not known. These data belong to a study of radiation and T cells in renal cell carcinoma. As for the study in general: Nephrectomy followed 15 Gy stereotactic body radiation by 4 weeks.

Time point reported: baseline pretreatment blood. Noted treatment: 15 Gy SBRT to primary tumor, nephrectomy 4 weeks later. Sequencing was performed with immunoSEQ multiplex PCR; in TCRdb, only in-frame clones are kept and a portion is missing. The repertoire includes about 130,000 clones, approximately 90% of them detected once, and about 11% sits in the top ten. Findings of the study overall: From baseline, blood top tumor clonotypes peaked at 2 weeks post-radiation.

This receptor was obtained from a woman aged 45-59 years with renal cell carcinoma. The sample in question was blood, obtained from a patient whose treatment included radiotherapy and nephrectomy.

CDR3 sequence reads: CASSLEPWANYGYTF. The CDR3 DNA sequence: TGTGCCAGCAGCTTAGAACCATGGGCTAACTATGGCTACACCTTC. V usage is TRBV7-9 and J usage is TRBJ1-2; D is ambiguous. The CDR3 loop spans 15 amino acids. Per the germline V gene, CDR1 is SEHNR and CDR2 is FQNEAQ (reference sequence). V lost 1 base, J lost 0 bases, and 9 bases lay in between.